A single sample gave rise to the 14 T cell receptor beta chains below, sequenced in a study of blood T cell repertoires in COVID-19. Clones were sequenced by immunoSEQ multiplex PCR, and TCRdb holds only the in-frame ones, with some missing. The table records approximately 300,000 clones, about 85% of them present only once. Material for sequencing was PBMCs or T cells enriched from blood (not recorded which). The receptors shown here come from a woman aged 25 to 39 who had recovered from COVID-19.

The chain carries TRBV5-1 and TRBJ1-2, with TRBD1 identical over 9 bases. From germline, CDR1 is SGHRS and CDR2 YFSETQ. The length of the CDR3 is 15 residues. V gave up 3 bases and J gave up 1 base; unmatched junction bases: 4. The CDR3 nucleotides read TGCGCCAGCAGCTGGGGACAGGGAGGTAACTATGGCTACACCTTC. It encodes CASSWGQGGNYGYTF.

The V call is TRBV7-2, the J call TRBJ1-1, with D unresolved. The CDR3 sequence is 14 residues long. CDR1 is SGHTA and CDR2 is FQGNSA in the germline V gene. V lost 5 bases to trimming and J lost 5 bases, with 15 bases between them. CDR3 residues: CASSQRWSWTEAFF. Here the CDR3 DNA reads TGTGCCAGCAGCCAGCGTTGGAGTTGGACTGAAGCTTTCTTT.

The chain uses TRBV14 and TRBJ2-1; the D is unclear. Germline CDR1 and CDR2: SGHDN and FVKESK. V lost 4 bases, J lost 7 bases, and 8 bases lay in between. The CDR3 runs to 12 residues. This CDR3 reads CASSPNLNEQFF. The CDR3 nucleotides are TGTGCCAGCAGCCCGAATCTAAATGAGCAGTTCTTC.

The count of this clone is one. Within the sample, other DNA sequences also encode this same CDR3. Written as DNA, the CDR3 is TGCGCCAGCAGCTTGGTGGCGGGAGGAAATGAGCAGTTCTTC. Amino acids: CASSLVAGGNEQFF. The genes are TRBV5-1 and TRBJ2-1; 8 bases are shared with TRBD2. This CDR3 spans 14 amino acids. With 0 bases clipped from V and 7 bases from J, the junction kept 3 bases outside the gene matches. Germline CDR1 is SGHRS and CDR2 is YFSETQ.

The gene calls are TRBV7-9 and TRBJ1-1; a possible D gene is TRBD1 (6 bases). Germline CDR1 reads SEHNR; CDR2 reads FQNEAQ (reference sequence). The CDR3 extends over 13 amino acids. Trimming stripped 5 bases from V and 7 bases from J, with 14 bases between. The CDR3 region has the DNA TGTGCCAGCAGCGCCCCAGGGGCGCGTGAAGCTTTCTTT. Protein product: CASSAPGAREAFF.

This chain uses TRBV5-4 with TRBJ2-3; 11 positions match TRBD2. The CDR3 spans 14 residues. Germline CDR1 reads SGHNT; CDR2 reads YYREEE (reference sequence). The V and J ends lost 4 bases and 4 bases, in that order; junction bases with no gene match: 2. CDR3 protein: CASSLAGGSDTQYF. In DNA form, the CDR3 reads TGTGCCAGCAGCCTAGCGGGGGGTTCAGATACGCAGTATTTT. Looking up the rest from reference TRBV5-4 and TRBJ2-3 gives the full variable domain: ETGVTQSPTHLIKTRGQQVTLRCSSQSGHNTVSWYQQALGQGPQFIFQYYREEENGRGNFPPRFSGLQFPNYSSELNVNALELDDSALYLCASSLAGGSDTQYFGPGTRLTVL.

The rearrangement links TRBV7-9 to TRBJ1-6; 8 nucleotides align to TRBD1. Germline V lookup: CDR1 SEHNR, CDR2 FQNEAQ (reference sequence). The CDR3 spans 15 residues. The junction had 5 bases not matched to a gene; V was cut back by 1 base and J by 9 bases. Here the CDR3 reads CASSLGTGLGSPLHF. CDR3 in DNA: TGTGCCAGCAGCTTAGGGACAGGGCTTGGTTCACCCCTCCACTTT.

V gene TRBV6-5 combines with J gene TRBJ1-1, with 8 nucleotides matching TRBD1. Germline-derived CDR1 and CDR2 are MNHEY and SVGAGI. Trimming took 6 bases from V and 1 from J; bases not matched to a gene: 7. This CDR3 region has 15 residues. The CDR3 region is CASSDGDRRNTEAFF. In DNA form, the CDR3 reads TGTGCCAGCAGCGATGGGGACAGGAGGAACACTGAAGCTTTCTTT.

The CDR3 DNA reads as TGTGCCTGGAGTGTACAGCCTAATGAAAAACTGTTTTTT. This sequence encodes CAWSVQPNEKLFF. This chain links TRBV30 with TRBJ1-4; D is ambiguous. Looked up from germline, CDR1 is GTSNPN and CDR2 is SVGIG (reference sequence). CDR3 size: 13 residues. V gave up 0 bases and J gave up 3 bases, with 5 bases separating them.

This rearrangement joins TRBV7-8 to TRBJ2-6; 8 bases agree with TRBD1. The CDR3 runs to 16 residues. The V and J ends lost 5 bases and 2 bases, in that order; junction bases with no gene match: 5. Germline values: CDR1 SGHVS, CDR2 FQNEAQ. The CDR3 bases are TGTGCCAGCAGCCCCGGACAGGGAACTGGGGCCAACGTCCTGACTTTC. It codes for CASSPGQGTGANVLTF.

The V gene is TRBV4-1, the J gene TRBJ1-5; tentatively, D is TRBD1 (5 bases). With 0 bases removed from V and 6 bases from J, the gap between germline ends came to 12 bases. Germline CDR1 and CDR2: MGHRA and YSYEKL. The CDR3 spans 15 residues. CDR3: CASSQESGARQPQHF. The CDR3 region has the DNA TGCGCCAGCAGCCAAGAAAGCGGGGCCCGTCAGCCCCAGCATTTT.

CDR3 coding DNA: TGTGCCTGGACGGTATTGAACACTGAAGCTTTCTTT. Encoded protein: CAWTVLNTEAFF. The V gene is TRBV30, the J gene TRBJ1-1, with D hard to call. Germline V gives CDR1 GTSNPN, CDR2 SVGIG (reference sequence). This CDR3 has 12 amino acids. Trimming removed 4 bases at V and 0 bases at J, with 6 bases between.

This rearrangement joins TRBV9 to TRBJ2-1, with TRBD1 identical over 9 bases. This CDR3 contains 14 residues. The junction had 5 bases not matched to a gene; V was cut back by 0 bases and J by 10 bases. In germline, CDR1 is SGDLS, CDR2 YYNGEE. The CDR3 region is CASSVAGTGHEQFF. CDR3 in DNA: TGTGCCAGCAGCGTAGCGGGGACAGGGCACGAGCAGTTCTTC.

J is TRBJ1-1 and V is TRBV2, with D possibly being TRBD1 (6 bases). The CDR3 runs 14 residues. The germline CDR1 and CDR2 sequences are SNHLY and FYNNEI. With 6 bases removed from V and 0 bases from J, the gap between germline ends came to 11 bases. CDR3 residues: CASRRTAMNTEAFF. CDR3 nucleotides: TGTGCCAGCAGAAGGACAGCCATGAACACTGAAGCTTTCTTT.